Sequencing of this T cell receptor beta chain was carried out in a study of spatial heterogeneity in lung cancer. This clonotype was seen at least ten times. Its antigen is unidentified. MiXCR, applied by TCRdb to the 5' RACE reads, yields one record per CDR3 protein. In the table there are about 7,700 distinct CDR3 sequences, around 9.9% of which are singletons. The time point is: sample taken at primary tumor resection. Notes on the study in general: The study found that expanded intratumoral alpha and beta TCR counts tracked tumor mutation counts.

This CDR3 has 15 amino acids. Trimming stripped 2 bases from V and 6 bases from J, with 14 bases between. Germline loops: CDR1 MDHEN, CDR2 SYDVKM. This rearrangement joins TRBV28 to TRBJ1-5; D gene ambiguous. The sequences come from lung tumor tissue, collected at surgery. This TCR was sampled from a male donor with early-stage non-small cell lung cancer. As DNA, the CDR3 is TGTGCCAGCAGTTTAAAAGAGGGAGGATCTCAGCCCCAGCATTTT. Amino acid sequence: CASSLKEGGSQPQHF.